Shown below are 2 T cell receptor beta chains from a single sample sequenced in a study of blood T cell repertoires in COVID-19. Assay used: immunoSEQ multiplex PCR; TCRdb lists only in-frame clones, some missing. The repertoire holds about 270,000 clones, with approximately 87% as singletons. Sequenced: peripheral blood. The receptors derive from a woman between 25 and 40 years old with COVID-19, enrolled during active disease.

CDR3 residues: CASSRSYPSRGPLTYEQYF. CDR3 in DNA: TGTGCCAGCAGCCGCTCCTACCCCTCCAGGGGTCCGTTAACCTACGAGCAGTACTTC. This chain connects TRBV7-6 to TRBJ2-7; a weak D match, TRBD1 (6 bases). The CDR3 totals 19 residues. Trimming stripped 5 bases from V and 2 bases from J, with 28 bases between. From germline, CDR1 is SGHVS and CDR2 FNYEAQ.

The CDR3 coding sequence is TGTGCCAGCTCAGCGACAGAGAGCACAGATACGCAGTATTTT. It translates to CASSATESTDTQYF. The V call is TRBV18, the J call TRBJ2-3; a weak D match, TRBD1 (5 bases). Germline V lookup: CDR1 KGHSH, CDR2 LQKENI. This CDR3 has 14 residues. V was cut by 5 bases and J by 0 bases, with 9 bases left in between.